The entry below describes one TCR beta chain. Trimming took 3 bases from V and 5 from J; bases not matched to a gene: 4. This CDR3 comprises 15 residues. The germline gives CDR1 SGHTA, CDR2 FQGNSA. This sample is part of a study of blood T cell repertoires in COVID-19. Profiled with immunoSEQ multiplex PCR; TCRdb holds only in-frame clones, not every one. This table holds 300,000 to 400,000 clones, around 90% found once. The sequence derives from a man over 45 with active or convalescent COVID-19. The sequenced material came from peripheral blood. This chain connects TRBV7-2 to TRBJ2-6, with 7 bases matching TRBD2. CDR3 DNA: TGTGCCAGCAGCTTTAAGCGGGGCTGGGCCAACGTCCTGACTTTC. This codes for CASSFKRGWANVLTF.